This TCR beta chain was documented in a study of control samples from healthy donors and cancer patients. With 5 bases clipped from V and 7 bases from J, the junction kept 7 bases outside the gene matches. Looked up from germline, CDR1 is SGHTA and CDR2 is FQGTGA. CDR3 length: 15 amino acids. Regarding this clone: The identical CDR3 is also encoded by other nucleotide sequences in the sample.

Generated by immunoSEQ multiplex PCR, the TCRdb table keeps only in-frame clones and is missing some. This sample has about 140,000 clones, with around 92% found just once. The TCR originated in a man under 40 in good health. Material: blood. The chain uses TRBV7-3 and TRBJ2-1; 11 nucleotides line up with TRBD2. CDR3 amino acids: CASSLIAGGPNEQFF. For the CDR3, the DNA is TGTGCCAGCAGCCTAATAGCGGGGGGGCCAAATGAGCAGTTCTTC.